Listed below are T cell receptor beta chains from one sample, sequenced in a study of blood T cells in healthy people across ages. TCRdb reprocessed the 5' RACE reads via MiXCR and lists one record per CDR3 protein. The sample yields about 1,600,000 distinct CDR3 sequences, 42% seen once. Sequenced material: blood. These receptors all come from a woman younger than 30 in good health. Each CDR3 is given with its conserved first and last residue. The D gene is left open where the match is weak. Clone size is shown for a subset of rows, as once, few, many or a class of expanded clone.

few,TRBV24-1,TRBJ2-7,TRBD2,CATSDGTSGDYLYEQYF,TGTGCCACCAGTGATGGGACTAGCGGGGACTACCTCTACGAGCAGTACTTC
NA,TRBV7-6,TRBJ2-1,NA,CASSYYEEHNEQFF,TGTGCCAGCAGCTATTATGAGGAGCACAATGAGCAGTTCTTC
few,TRBV29-1,TRBJ2-6,NA,CSMTVKGSGANVLTF,TGCAGCATGACTGTGAAGGGCTCTGGGGCCAACGTCCTGACTTTC
few,TRBV7-9,TRBJ1-2,TRBD1,CASSSRTGLYGYTF,TGTGCCAGCAGCTCCCGGACAGGGCTCTATGGCTACACCTTC
few,TRBV18,TRBJ1-1,NA,CASSGRAADEAFF,TGTGCCAGCTCGGGCAGGGCCGCCGATGAAGCTTTCTTT
many,TRBV3-1,TRBJ2-1,NA,CASSGRSSYNEQFF,TGTGCCAGCAGTGGTAGGAGCTCCTACAATGAGCAGTTCTTC
NA,TRBV4-1,TRBJ1-4,NA,CASSRSGTTNEKLFF,TGCGCCAGCAGCCGCTCCGGGACAACTAATGAAAAACTGTTTTTT
many,TRBV12-3/TRBV12-4,TRBJ2-1,TRBD1,CASSPRDRGYNEQFF,TGTGCCAGCAGCCCCCGGGACAGGGGTTACAATGAGCAGTTCTTC
NA,TRBV20-1,TRBJ2-1,TRBD2,CSARPRLASTYNEQFF,TGCAGTGCTCGACCGCGACTAGCGAGCACCTACAATGAGCAGTTCTTC
once,TRBV7-2,TRBJ2-3,NA,CASSHGNRGSTDTQYF,TGTGCCAGCAGCCACGGGAATAGGGGTAGCACAGATACGCAGTATTTT
NA,TRBV3-1,TRBJ2-3,TRBD2,CASSPGTSGSHTQYF,TGTGCCAGCAGCCCCGGGACTAGCGGGAGTCACACGCAGTATTTT
NA,TRBV7-6,TRBJ2-1,TRBD2,CASSLSPGTSLIDEQFF,TGTGCCAGCAGCCTAAGCCCTGGGACTAGCCTTATCGATGAGCAGTTCTTC
NA,TRBV2,TRBJ2-1,NA,CASSTEGLNEQFF,TGTGCCAGCAGTACCGAGGGCCTCAATGAGCAGTTCTTC
NA,TRBV13,TRBJ2-3,TRBD2,CASSLRHLAGGLGTDTQYF,TGTGCCAGCAGCTTACGTCACCTAGCGGGGGGGCTTGGCACAGATACGCAGTATTTT
NA,TRBV10-3,TRBJ2-3,NA,CAIRKGSGVTDTRYF,TGTGCCATCAGGAAAGGGTCGGGGGTCACAGATACGCGGTATTTT
NA,TRBV12-3/TRBV12-4,TRBJ2-3,NA,CASSLRPSTDTQYF,TGTGCCAGCAGTTTAAGACCCAGCACAGATACGCAGTATTTT
once,TRBV27,TRBJ2-5,TRBD1,CASSSGQGQRETQYF,TGTGCCAGCAGTTCGGGACAGGGGCAGCGGGAGACCCAGTACTTC
NA,TRBV12-3/TRBV12-4,TRBJ1-5,NA,CASSFDSINQPQHF,TGTGCCAGCAGTTTTGACAGTATCAATCAGCCCCAGCATTTT
few,TRBV10-3,TRBJ2-1,NA,CATSGNSFEQFF,TGTGCCACCTCGGGGAACTCATTCGAGCAGTTCTTC
few,TRBV20-1,TRBJ1-2,NA,CSARDRGMGYTF,TGCAGTGCTAGAGATAGAGGGATGGGCTACACCTTC
NA,TRBV20-1,TRBJ2-2,NA,CSAREGERTGELFF,TGCAGTGCTAGAGAGGGGGAAAGGACCGGGGAGCTGTTTTTT
NA,TRBV7-2,TRBJ1-4,NA,CASSFTGLEEKLFF,TGTGCCAGCAGCTTCACAGGGTTGGAAGAAAAACTGTTTTTT
few,TRBV19,TRBJ2-3,NA,CASSSLAQSTDTQYF,TGTGCCAGTAGTTCACTAGCACAAAGCACAGATACGCAGTATTTT
NA,TRBV6-6,TRBJ2-5,NA,CASTIPGAWYNEQYF,TGTGCCAGCACCATCCCGGGGGCGTGGTACAATGAGCAGTACTTC
NA,TRBV12-3/TRBV12-4,TRBJ1-2,NA,CASSLRGQGPLSGYTF,TGTGCCAGCAGTTTACGCGGGCAGGGGCCGCTGTCGGGCTACACCTTC
NA,TRBV20-1,TRBJ1-1,TRBD1,CSAREGARSEAFF,TGCAGTGCTAGGGAGGGGGCTCGTTCTGAAGCTTTCTTT
few,TRBV12-3/TRBV12-4,TRBJ1-2,NA,CASSPSSWGYTF,TGTGCCAGCAGTCCCTCCTCTTGGGGCTACACCTTC
NA,TRBV15,TRBJ2-7,NA,CATSQAGSHEQYF,TGTGCCACAAGTCAGGCGGGAAGTCACGAGCAGTACTTC
few,TRBV3-1,TRBJ1-1,NA,CASSKLMNTEAFF,TGTGCCAGCAGCAAACTTATGAACACTGAAGCTTTCTTT
few,TRBV20-1,TRBJ2-2,TRBD2,CSARDGGGTGELFF,TGCAGTGCTAGAGATGGCGGGGGGACCGGGGAGCTGTTTTTT
NA,TRBV12-3/TRBV12-4,TRBJ2-3,TRBD1,CASSFPGQGPLITETQYF,TGTGCCAGCAGTTTCCCGGGACAGGGCCCGCTAATAACAGAAACGCAGTATTTT
NA,TRBV20-1,TRBJ2-5,NA,CSASDTGTPQETQYF,TGCAGTGCTAGTGATACCGGGACACCACAAGAGACCCAGTACTTC
NA,TRBV18,TRBJ2-7,NA,CASSRGTVDSYEQYF,TGTGCCAGCTCTCGCGGGACGGTGGATTCCTACGAGCAGTACTTC
NA,TRBV18,TRBJ2-7,TRBD2,CASSPRLREVDSYEQYF,TGTGCCAGCTCACCACGATTGCGGGAGGTCGACTCCTACGAGCAGTACTTC
NA,TRBV6-6,TRBJ2-7,NA,CASSSLPGDTYEQYF,TGTGCCAGCAGTTCACTACCGGGAGATACCTACGAGCAGTACTTC
NA,TRBV28,TRBJ1-2,NA,CASSFNRYGYTF,TGTGCCAGCAGTTTTAATCGATATGGCTACACCTTC
NA,TRBV4-1,TRBJ2-5,NA,CASSQGSLEQYF,TGCGCCAGCAGCCAGGGGTCTCTTGAGCAGTACTTC
NA,TRBV10-1,TRBJ2-1,NA,CASRLATGSEDFAYNEQFF,TGCGCCAGCAGATTAGCGACAGGAAGCGAGGATTTTGCCTACAATGAGCAGTTCTTC
NA,TRBV25-1,TRBJ1-1,NA,CASSEAGGKDTEAFF,TGTGCCAGCAGTGAGGCGGGGGGGAAGGACACTGAAGCTTTCTTT
NA,TRBV7-9,TRBJ2-7,NA,CACSLGAGKIVYEQYF,TGTGCCTGCAGCTTAGGCGCAGGGAAAATCGTCTACGAGCAGTACTTC
once,TRBV18,TRBJ2-1,TRBD2,CASSGQRGQGNEQFF,TGTGCCAGCTCAGGTCAGCGGGGCCAGGGCAATGAGCAGTTCTTC
NA,TRBV12-3/TRBV12-4,TRBJ1-1,TRBD1,CASSLNTGGGTEAFF,TGTGCCAGCAGTTTAAACACAGGGGGCGGGACTGAAGCTTTCTTT
few,TRBV2,TRBJ1-2,NA,CASSGLGNGYTF,TGTGCCAGCAGCGGTCTAGGAAATGGCTACACCTTC
few,TRBV2,TRBJ2-7,NA,CASSTSQVTSYEQYF,TGTGCCAGCAGTACCAGCCAAGTCACCTCCTACGAGCAGTACTTC
NA,TRBV28,TRBJ1-2,TRBD1,CASSSPGQGTFHNYGYTF,TGTGCCAGCAGTTCACCGGGACAGGGCACATTCCATAACTATGGCTACACCTTC
NA,TRBV6-5,TRBJ1-2,NA,CVSSPLSLGGYTF,TGTGTCAGCAGCCCTCTAAGTCTGGGTGGCTACACCTTC
NA,TRBV5-5,TRBJ1-4,NA,CAGSLIGWGNEKLFF,TGTGCCGGCAGCTTGATCGGTTGGGGTAATGAAAAACTGTTTTTT
NA,TRBV7-8,TRBJ2-2,TRBD2,CASSLQTSDYTGELFF,TGTGCCAGCAGCTTACAGACTAGCGACTACACCGGGGAGCTGTTTTTT
few,TRBV6-6,TRBJ1-5,NA,CASSYGFAGSHQPQHF,TGTGCCAGCAGTTACGGGTTTGCAGGTTCTCATCAGCCCCAGCATTTT
NA,TRBV6-5,TRBJ2-3,NA,CASSRRGFTDTQYF,TGTGCCTCGAGCAGGCGGGGATTCACAGATACGCAGTATTTT
NA,TRBV7-9,TRBJ1-5,NA,CASSLGGANQPQHF,TGTGCCAGCAGCTTAGGAGGGGCGAATCAGCCCCAGCATTTT
few,TRBV27,TRBJ1-4,TRBD1,CASSPDRGLSNEKLFF,TGTGCCAGCAGCCCGGACAGGGGGCTTTCTAATGAAAAACTGTTTTTT
few,TRBV4-1,TRBJ2-2,NA,CASSRGSPGELFF,TGCGCCAGCAGCCGAGGATCACCCGGGGAGCTGTTTTTT
NA,TRBV10-3,TRBJ2-1,TRBD2,CAFRTSGSHEQFF,TGTGCCTTCAGGACTAGCGGGAGCCATGAGCAGTTCTTC
few,TRBV20-1,TRBJ2-7,NA,CSAREGIYEQYF,TGCAGTGCTAGAGAAGGGATCTACGAGCAGTACTTC